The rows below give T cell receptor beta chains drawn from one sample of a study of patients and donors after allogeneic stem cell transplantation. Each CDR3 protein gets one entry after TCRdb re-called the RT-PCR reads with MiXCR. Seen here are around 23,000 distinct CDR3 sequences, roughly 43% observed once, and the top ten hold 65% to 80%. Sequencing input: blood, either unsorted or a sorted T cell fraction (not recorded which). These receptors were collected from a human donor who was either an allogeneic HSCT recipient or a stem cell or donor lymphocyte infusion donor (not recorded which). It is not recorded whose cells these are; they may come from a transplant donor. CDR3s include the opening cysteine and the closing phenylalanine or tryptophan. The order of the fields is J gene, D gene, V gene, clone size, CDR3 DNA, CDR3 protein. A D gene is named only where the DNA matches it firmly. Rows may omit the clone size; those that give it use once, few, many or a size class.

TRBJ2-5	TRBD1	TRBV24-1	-	TGTGCCACCAGTGATTTAGGACAGGGGGCTGAGACCCAGTACTTC	CATSDLGQGAETQYF
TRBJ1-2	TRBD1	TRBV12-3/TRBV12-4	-	TGTGCCAGCAGGGGGGACAGGGGGAACTATGGCTACACCTTC	CASRGDRGNYGYTF
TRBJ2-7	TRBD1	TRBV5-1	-	TGCGCCAGCAGCCCCACAGGGGGCGCATACGAGCAGTACTTC	CASSPTGGAYEQYF
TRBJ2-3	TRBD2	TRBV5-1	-	TGCGCCAGCAGCCGCGGACTAGCGGGAGTATCTAGCACAGATACGCAGTATTTT	CASSRGLAGVSSTDTQYF
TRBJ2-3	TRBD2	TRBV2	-	TGTGCCAGCGTCGGGGGGTTGGCAGATACGCAGTATTTT	CASVGGLADTQYF
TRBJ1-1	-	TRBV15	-	TGTGCCACCAGCAGAGAAGTAAGGCAGGGGTTGAACACTGAAGCTTTCTTT	CATSREVRQGLNTEAFF
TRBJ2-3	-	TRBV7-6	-	TGTGCCAGCAGCTCGCAAGCCGTCACAGATACGCAGTATTTT	CASSSQAVTDTQYF
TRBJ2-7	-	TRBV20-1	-	TGCAGTGCTATTCTGACACCCTCCTACGAGCAGTACTTC	CSAILTPSYEQYF
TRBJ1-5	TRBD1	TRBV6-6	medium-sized	TGTGCCAGCAGCCCAGGGGGTCACAATCAGCCCCAGCATTTT	CASSPGGHNQPQHF
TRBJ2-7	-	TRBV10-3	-	TGTGCCATCGGAAAGGGAGGCCCCTACGAGCAGTACTTC	CAIGKGGPYEQYF
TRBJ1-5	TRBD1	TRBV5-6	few	TGTGCCAGCAGCCGCACAGGGGTAAAGGGCAATCAGCCCCAGCATTTT	CASSRTGVKGNQPQHF
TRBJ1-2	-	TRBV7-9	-	TGTGCCAGCAACCAAGCCGGGACTCTTTACGGAGCACATGGCTACACCTTC	CASNQAGTLYGAHGYTF
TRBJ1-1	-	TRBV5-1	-	TGCGCCAGCAGCCCCGATATGAACACTGAAGCTTTCTTT	CASSPDMNTEAFF
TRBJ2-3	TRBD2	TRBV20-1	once	TGCAGGGCAGCGGGAGGGCACGGAGATACGCAGTATTTT	CRAAGGHGDTQYF
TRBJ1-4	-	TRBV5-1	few	TGCGCCAGCAGCCTGGGGGCAGGGATGAAAGGGGTTAGTGAAAAACTGTTTTTT	CASSLGAGMKGVSEKLFF
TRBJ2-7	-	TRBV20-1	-	TGCAGTGCTAGAGGGGACTACGAGCAGTACTTC	CSARGDYEQYF
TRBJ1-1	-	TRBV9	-	TGTGCCAGCAGCGTACGTGGGAACACTGAAGCTTTCTTT	CASSVRGNTEAFF
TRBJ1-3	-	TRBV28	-	TGTGCCAGCAGTTTATATGGAAACACCATATATTTT	CASSLYGNTIYF
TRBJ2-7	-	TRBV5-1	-	TGCGCCAGCAGCTTGACGACTCGATACGAGCAGTACTTC	CASSLTTRYEQYF
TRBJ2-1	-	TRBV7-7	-	TGTGCCAGCAGCTTCAGTCTAAACTCCTACAATGAGCAGTTCTTC	CASSFSLNSYNEQFF
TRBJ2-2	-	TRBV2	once	TGTGCCAGCAGTGAAGCCCGGACCGGGGAGCTGTTTTTT	CASSEARTGELFF
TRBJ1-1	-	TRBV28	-	TGTGCCAGCAGGCCAGTTTTCATGAACACTGAAGCTTTCTTT	CASRPVFMNTEAFF
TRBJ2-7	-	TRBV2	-	TGTGCCAGCAGGACAGGTTTCTACGAGCAGTACTTC	CASRTGFYEQYF
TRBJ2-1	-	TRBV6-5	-	TGTGCCAGCAGTTACTCGTATCCCGGATACAATGAGCAGTTCTTC	CASSYSYPGYNEQFF
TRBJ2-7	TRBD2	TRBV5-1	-	TGCGCCAGCAGCTTGGGAGCGGGGAACGAGCAGTACTTC	CASSLGAGNEQYF
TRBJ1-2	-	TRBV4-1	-	TGCGCCAGCAGCCAAGATCACCACGGCCTAGGGCTTTACTATGGCTACACCTTC	CASSQDHHGLGLYYGYTF
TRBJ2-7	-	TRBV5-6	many	TGTGCCAGCAGCTGGGTCGGGGCAGGTAGCTCCTACGAGCAGTACTTC	CASSWVGAGSSYEQYF
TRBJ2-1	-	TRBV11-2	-	TGTGCCAGCAGCTTGGACCTTCTTAATGAGCAGTTCTTC	CASSLDLLNEQFF
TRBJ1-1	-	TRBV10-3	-	TGTGCCATCAGTGGGGGGGGAAAGGGACATAAGAACACTGAAGCTTTCTTT	CAISGGGKGHKNTEAFF
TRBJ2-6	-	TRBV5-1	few	TGCGCCAGCAGCGAAACAGGGATTGGGGCCAACGTCCTGACTTTC	CASSETGIGANVLTF